This T cell receptor (beta chain) was found in a study of early T cells in non-severe SARS-CoV-2 infection. Study-wide background: It was bulk RNA from unsorted whole blood that was sequenced, and the chains were unpaired.

The CDR3 is 17 residues long. V gave up 3 bases and J gave up 6 bases; unmatched junction bases: 12. Germline-derived CDR1 and CDR2 are MDHEN and SYDVKM. Study conclusions and caveats: VDJdb matching skewed toward anti-spike CD8 responses, missing private and CD4 specificities.

This clonotype came up a few times. No antigen is known for it. Each single cDNA molecule received a unique molecular identifier. Via MiXCR, TCRdb re-called the 5' RACE reads, giving one row per CDR3 protein. The table records tens of thousands of distinct CDR3 sequences, approximately 11% of them present only once. Material for sequencing was whole blood. The receptor's source is an adult who was a healthcare worker with PCR-confirmed SARS-CoV-2 infection or an uninfected control (not recorded which). The chain joins TRBV28 to TRBJ2-1; 9 bases are shared with TRBD2. The CDR3 sequence: CASSFNPAGGFFNEQFF. CDR3 sequence (DNA): TGTGCCAGCAGTTTTAATCCAGCGGGAGGTTTTTTCAATGAGCAGTTCTTC.